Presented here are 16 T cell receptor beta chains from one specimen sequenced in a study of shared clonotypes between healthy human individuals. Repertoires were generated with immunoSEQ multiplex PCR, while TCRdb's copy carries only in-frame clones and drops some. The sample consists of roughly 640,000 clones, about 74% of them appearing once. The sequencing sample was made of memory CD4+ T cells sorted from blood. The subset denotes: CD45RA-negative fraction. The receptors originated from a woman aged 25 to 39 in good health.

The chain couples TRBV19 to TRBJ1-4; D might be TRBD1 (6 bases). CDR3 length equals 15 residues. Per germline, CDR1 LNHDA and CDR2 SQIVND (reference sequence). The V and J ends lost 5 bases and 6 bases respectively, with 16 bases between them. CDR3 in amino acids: CASSPRQAGHEKLFF. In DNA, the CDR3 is TGTGCCAGTAGTCCCCGACAGGCGGGGCATGAAAAACTGTTTTTT.

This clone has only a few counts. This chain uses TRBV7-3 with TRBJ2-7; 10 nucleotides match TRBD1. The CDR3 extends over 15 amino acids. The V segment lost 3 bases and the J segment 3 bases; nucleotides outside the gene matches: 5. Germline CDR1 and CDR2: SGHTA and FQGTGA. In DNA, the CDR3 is TGTGCCAGCAGCTTCGGGACAGGGGACAACTACGAGCAGTACTTC. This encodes CASSFGTGDNYEQYF.

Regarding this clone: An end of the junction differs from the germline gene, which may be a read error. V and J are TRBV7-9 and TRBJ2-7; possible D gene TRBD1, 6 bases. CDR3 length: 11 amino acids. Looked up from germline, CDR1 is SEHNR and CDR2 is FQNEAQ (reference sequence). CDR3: CASSLVGAPAF. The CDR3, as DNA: TGTGCCAGCAGCTTAGTGGGGGCCCCCGCCTTC.

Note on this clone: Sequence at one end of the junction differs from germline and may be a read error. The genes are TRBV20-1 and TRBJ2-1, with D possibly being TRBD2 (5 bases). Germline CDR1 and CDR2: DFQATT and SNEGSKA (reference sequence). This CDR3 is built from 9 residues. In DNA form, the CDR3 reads TGCAGTGCTACTGGGCGAGGGATCTTC. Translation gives CSATGRGIF.

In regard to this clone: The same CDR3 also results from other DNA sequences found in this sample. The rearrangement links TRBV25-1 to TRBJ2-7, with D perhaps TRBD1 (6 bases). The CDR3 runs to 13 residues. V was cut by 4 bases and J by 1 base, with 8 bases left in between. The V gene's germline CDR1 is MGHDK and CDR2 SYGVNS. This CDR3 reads CASSVGGSYEQYF. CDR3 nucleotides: TGTGCCAGCAGTGTAGGGGGTTCCTACGAGCAGTACTTC.

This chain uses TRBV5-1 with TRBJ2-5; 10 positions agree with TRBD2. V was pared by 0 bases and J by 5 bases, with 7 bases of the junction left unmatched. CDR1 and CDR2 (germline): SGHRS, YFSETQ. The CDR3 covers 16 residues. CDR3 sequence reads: CASSLGSSGRAETQYF. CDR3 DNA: TGCGCCAGCAGCTTGGGGTCTAGCGGGAGAGCGGAGACCCAGTACTTC. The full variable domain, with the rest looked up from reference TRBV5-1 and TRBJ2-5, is KAGVTQTPRYLIKTRGQQVTLSCSPISGHRSVSWYQQTPGQGLQFLFEYFSETQRNKGNFPGRFSGRQFSNSRSEMNVSTLELGDSALYLCASSLGSSGRAETQYFGPGTRLLVL.

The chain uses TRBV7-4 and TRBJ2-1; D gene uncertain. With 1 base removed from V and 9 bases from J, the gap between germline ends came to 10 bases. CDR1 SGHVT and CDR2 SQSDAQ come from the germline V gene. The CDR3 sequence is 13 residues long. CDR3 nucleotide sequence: TGTGCCAGCAGCTTAGTCAGGAGATCTGAGCAGTTCTTC. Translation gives CASSLVRRSEQFF.

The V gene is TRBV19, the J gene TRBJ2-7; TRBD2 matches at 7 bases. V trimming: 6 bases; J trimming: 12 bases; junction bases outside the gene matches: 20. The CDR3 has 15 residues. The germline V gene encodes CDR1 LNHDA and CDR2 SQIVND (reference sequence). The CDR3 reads CASSNSTSAHGDSYF. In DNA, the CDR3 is TGTGCCAGTAGCAATAGCACTAGCGCCCATGGGGACTCGTACTTC. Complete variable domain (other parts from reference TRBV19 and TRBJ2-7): DGGITQSPKYLFRKEGQNVTLSCEQNLNHDAMYWYRQDPGQGLRLIYYSQIVNDFQKGDIAEGYSVSREKKESFPLTVTSAQKNPTAFYLCASSNSTSAHGDSYFGPGTRLTVT.

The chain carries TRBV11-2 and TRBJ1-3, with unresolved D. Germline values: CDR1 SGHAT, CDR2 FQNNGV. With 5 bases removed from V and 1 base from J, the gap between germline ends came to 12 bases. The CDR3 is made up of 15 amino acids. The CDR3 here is CASSLQRWSGNTIYF. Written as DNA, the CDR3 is TGTGCCAGCAGCCTCCAACGGTGGTCTGGAAACACCATATATTTT.

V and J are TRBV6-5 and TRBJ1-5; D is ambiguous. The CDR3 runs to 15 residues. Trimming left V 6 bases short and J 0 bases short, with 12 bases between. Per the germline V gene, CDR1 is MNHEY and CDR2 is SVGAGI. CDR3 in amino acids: CASRPPRDSNQPQHF. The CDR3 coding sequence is TGTGCCAGCAGACCGCCGAGGGATAGCAATCAGCCCCAGCATTTT.

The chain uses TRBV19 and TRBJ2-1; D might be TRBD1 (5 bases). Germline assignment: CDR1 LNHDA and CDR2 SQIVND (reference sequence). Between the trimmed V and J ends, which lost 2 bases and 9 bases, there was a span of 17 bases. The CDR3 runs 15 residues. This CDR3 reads CASSILGAQNTEQFF. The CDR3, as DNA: TGTGCCAGTAGTATATTAGGGGCCCAGAACACTGAGCAGTTCTTC.

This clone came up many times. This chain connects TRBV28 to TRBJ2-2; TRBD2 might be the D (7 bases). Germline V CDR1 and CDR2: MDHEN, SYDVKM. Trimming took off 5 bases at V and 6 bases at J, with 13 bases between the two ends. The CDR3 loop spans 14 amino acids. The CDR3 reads CASSIWGGSGELFF. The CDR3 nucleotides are TGTGCCAGCAGTATCTGGGGGGGCTCCGGGGAGCTGTTTTTT.

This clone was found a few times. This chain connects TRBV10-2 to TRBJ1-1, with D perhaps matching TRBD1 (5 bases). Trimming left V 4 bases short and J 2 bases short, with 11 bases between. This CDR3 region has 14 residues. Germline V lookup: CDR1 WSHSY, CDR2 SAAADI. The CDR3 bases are TGCGCCAGCAGTGGCCCCACAGGTAACACTGAAGCTTTCTTT. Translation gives CASSGPTGNTEAFF.

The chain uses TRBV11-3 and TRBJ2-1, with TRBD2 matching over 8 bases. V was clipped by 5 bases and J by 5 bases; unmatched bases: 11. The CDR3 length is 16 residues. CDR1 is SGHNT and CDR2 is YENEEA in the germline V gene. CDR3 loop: CASSRETGTRDNEQFF. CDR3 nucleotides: TGTGCCAGCAGCAGAGAGACCGGGACTAGAGACAATGAGCAGTTCTTC.

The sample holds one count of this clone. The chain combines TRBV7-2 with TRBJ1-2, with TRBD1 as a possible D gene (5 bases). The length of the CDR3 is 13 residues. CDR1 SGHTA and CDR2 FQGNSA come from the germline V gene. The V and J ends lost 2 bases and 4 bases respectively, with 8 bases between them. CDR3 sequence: CASSLRQSYGYTF. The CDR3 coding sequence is TGTGCCAGCAGCTTACGACAGTCCTATGGCTACACCTTC.

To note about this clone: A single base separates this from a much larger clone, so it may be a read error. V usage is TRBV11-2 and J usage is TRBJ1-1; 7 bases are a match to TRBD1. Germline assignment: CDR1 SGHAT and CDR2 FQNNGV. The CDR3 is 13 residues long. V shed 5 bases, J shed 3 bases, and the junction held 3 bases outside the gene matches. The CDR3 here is CASSTQGDTEAFF. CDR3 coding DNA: TGTGCCAGCAGCACCCAGGGGGACACTGAAGCTTTCTTT. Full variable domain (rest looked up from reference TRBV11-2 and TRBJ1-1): EAGVAQSPRYKIIEKRQSVAFWCNPISGHATLYWYQQILGQGPKLLIQFQNNGVVDDSQLPKDRFSAERLKGVDSTLKIQPAKLEDSAVYLCASSTQGDTEAFFGQGTRLTVV.